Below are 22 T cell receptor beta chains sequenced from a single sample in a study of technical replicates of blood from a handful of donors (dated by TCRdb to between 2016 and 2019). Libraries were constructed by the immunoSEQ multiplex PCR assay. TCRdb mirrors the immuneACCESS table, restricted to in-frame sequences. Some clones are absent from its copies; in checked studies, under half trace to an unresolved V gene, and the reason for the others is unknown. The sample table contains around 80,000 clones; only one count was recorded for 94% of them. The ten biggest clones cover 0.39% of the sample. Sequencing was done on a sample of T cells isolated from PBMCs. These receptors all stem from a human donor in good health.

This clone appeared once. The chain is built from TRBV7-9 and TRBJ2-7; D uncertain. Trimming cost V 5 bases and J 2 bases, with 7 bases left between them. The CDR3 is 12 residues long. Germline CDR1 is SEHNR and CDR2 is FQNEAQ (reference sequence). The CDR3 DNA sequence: TGTGCCAGCAGCCCTACTCCCTACGAGCAGTACTTC. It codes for CASSPTPYEQYF.

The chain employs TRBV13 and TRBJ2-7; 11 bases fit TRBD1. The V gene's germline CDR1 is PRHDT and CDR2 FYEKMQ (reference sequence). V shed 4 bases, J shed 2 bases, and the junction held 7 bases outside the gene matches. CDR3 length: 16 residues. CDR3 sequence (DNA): TGTGCCAGCAGCTCCGCCGGGACAGGGGGAACCTACGAGCAGTACTTC. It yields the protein CASSSAGTGGTYEQYF. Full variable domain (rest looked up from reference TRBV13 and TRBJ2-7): AAGVIQSPRHLIKEKRETATLKCYPIPRHDTVYWYQQGPGQDPQFLISFYEKMQSDKGSIPDRFSAQQFSDYHSELNMSSLELGDSALYFCASSSAGTGGTYEQYFGPGTRLTVT.

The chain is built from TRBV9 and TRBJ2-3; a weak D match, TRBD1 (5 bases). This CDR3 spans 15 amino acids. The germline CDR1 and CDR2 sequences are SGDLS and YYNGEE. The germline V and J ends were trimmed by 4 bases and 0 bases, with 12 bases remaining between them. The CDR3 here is CASSPMTASTDTQYF. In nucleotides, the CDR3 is TGTGCCAGCAGCCCCATGACAGCTAGCACAGATACGCAGTATTTT.

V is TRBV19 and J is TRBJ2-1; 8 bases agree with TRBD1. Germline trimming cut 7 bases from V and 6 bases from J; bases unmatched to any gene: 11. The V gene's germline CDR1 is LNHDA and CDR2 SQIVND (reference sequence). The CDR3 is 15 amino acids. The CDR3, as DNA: TGTGCCAGTATCAGGCGGCAGGGGGCGGGCAATGAGCAGTTCTTC. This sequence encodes CASIRRQGAGNEQFF.

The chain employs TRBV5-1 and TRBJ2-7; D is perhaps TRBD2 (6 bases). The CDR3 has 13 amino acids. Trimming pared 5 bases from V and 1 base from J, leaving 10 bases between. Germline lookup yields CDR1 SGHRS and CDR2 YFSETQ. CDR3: CASSRGESYEQYF. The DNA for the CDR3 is TGCGCCAGCAGTCGCGGGGAATCCTACGAGCAGTACTTC.

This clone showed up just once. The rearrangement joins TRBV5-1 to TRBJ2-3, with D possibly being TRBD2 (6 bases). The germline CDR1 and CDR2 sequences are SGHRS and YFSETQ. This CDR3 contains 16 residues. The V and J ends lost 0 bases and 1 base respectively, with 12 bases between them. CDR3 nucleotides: TGCGCCAGCAGCTTGGTATCGGGAGCCGGCACAGATACGCAGTATTTT. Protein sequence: CASSLVSGAGTDTQYF.

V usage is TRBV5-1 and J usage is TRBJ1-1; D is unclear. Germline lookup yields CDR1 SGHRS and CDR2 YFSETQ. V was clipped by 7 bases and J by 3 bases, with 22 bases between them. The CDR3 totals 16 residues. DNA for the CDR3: TGCGCCAGCTCCCCTTCGGCTCGGGAAATCGACACTGAAGCTTTCTTT. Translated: CASSPSAREIDTEAFF.

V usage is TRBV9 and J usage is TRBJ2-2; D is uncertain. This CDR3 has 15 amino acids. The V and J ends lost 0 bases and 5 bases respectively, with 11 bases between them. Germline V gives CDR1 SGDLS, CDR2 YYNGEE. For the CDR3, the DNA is TGTGCCAGCAGCGTAGCCACTATCCAAACCGGGGAGCTGTTTTTT. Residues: CASSVATIQTGELFF.

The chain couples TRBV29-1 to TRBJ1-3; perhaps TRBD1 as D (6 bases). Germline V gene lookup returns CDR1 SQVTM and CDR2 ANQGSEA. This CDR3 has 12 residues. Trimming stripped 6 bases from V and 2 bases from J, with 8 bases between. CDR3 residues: CSVEGAGNTIYF. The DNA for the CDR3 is TGCAGCGTCGAGGGGGCTGGAAACACCATATATTTT.

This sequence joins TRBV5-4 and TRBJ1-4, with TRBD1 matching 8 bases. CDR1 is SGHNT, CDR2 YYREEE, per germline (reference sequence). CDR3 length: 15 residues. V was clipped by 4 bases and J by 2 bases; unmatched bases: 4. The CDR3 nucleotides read TGTGCCAGCAGCGGGAGGACAGGGACTAATGAAAAACTGTTTTTT. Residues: CASSGRTGTNEKLFF. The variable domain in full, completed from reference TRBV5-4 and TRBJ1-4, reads ETGVTQSPTHLIKTRGQQVTLRCSSQSGHNTVSWYQQALGQGPQFIFQYYREEENGRGNFPPRFSGLQFPNYSSELNVNALELDDSALYLCASSGRTGTNEKLFFGSGTQLSVL.

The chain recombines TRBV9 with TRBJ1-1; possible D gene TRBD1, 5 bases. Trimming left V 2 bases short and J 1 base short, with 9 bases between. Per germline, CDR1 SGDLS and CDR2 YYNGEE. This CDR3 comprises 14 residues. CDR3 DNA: TGTGCCAGCAGCGTCGGGGGGAGGAACACTGAAGCTTTCTTT. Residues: CASSVGGRNTEAFF.

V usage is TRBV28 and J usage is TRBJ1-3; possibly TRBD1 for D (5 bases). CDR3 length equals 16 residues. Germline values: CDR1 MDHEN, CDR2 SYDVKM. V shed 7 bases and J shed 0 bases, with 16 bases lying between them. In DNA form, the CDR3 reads TGTGCCAGCACCCCGGGGGGTAGATTCTCTGGAAACACCATATATTTT. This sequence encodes CASTPGGRFSGNTIYF.

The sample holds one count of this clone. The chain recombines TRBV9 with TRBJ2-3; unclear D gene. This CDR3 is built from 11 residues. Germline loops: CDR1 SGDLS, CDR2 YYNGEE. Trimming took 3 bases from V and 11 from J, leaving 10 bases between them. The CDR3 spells CASSGHNGQYF. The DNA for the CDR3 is TGTGCCAGCAGCGGTCACAATGGGCAGTATTTT.

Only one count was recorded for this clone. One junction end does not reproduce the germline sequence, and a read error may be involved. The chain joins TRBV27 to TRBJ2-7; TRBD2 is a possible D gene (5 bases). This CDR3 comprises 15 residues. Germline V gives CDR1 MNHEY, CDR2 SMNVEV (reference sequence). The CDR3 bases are TGTGCCAGCAGTTCCCCCAGCGGCACCTCCCACGAGCAGTACTTC. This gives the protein CASSSPSGTSHEQYF.

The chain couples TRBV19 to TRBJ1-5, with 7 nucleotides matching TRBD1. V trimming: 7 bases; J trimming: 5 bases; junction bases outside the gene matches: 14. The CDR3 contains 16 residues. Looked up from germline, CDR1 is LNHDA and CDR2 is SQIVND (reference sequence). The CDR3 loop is CASTPTGTAYDQPQHF. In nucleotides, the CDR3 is TGTGCCAGTACCCCGACGGGGACAGCCTATGATCAGCCCCAGCATTTT. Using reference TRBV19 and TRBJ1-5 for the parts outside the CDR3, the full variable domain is DGGITQSPKYLFRKEGQNVTLSCEQNLNHDAMYWYRQDPGQGLRLIYYSQIVNDFQKGDIAEGYSVSREKKESFPLTVTSAQKNPTAFYLCASTPTGTAYDQPQHFGDGTRLSIL.

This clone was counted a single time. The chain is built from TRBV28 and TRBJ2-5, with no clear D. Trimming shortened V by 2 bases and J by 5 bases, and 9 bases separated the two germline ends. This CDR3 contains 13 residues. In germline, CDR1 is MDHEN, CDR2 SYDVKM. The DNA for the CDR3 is TGTGCCAGCAGTTTAACGGGTTTGGAGACCCAGTACTTC. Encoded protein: CASSLTGLETQYF.

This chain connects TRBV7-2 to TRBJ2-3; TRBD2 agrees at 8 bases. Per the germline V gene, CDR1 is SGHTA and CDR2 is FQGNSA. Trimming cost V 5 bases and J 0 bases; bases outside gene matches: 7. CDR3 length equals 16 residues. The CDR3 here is CASSGVSGSSTDTQYF. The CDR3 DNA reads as TGTGCCAGCAGCGGAGTAAGCGGGAGTAGCACAGATACGCAGTATTTT.

Here the CDR3 reads CASSLSTGEFYGYTF. CDR3 DNA: TGTGCCAGCAGCTTATCAACAGGAGAGTTCTATGGCTACACCTTC. The J gene is TRBJ1-2, the V gene TRBV7-2, with TRBD1 as a possible D gene (5 bases). This CDR3 contains 15 residues. From germline, CDR1 is SGHTA and CDR2 FQGNSA. V was trimmed by 2 bases and J by 4 bases, leaving 14 bases between them.

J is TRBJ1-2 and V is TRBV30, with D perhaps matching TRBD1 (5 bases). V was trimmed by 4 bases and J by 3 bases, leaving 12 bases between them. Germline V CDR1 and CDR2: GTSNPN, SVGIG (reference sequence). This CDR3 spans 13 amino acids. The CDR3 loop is CAWNAGPDYGYTF. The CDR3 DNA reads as TGTGCCTGGAATGCAGGGCCGGACTATGGCTACACCTTC.

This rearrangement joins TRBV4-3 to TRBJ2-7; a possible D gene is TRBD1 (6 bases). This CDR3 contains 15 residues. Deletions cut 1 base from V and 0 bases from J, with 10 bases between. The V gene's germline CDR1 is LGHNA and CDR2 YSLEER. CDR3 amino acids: CASSQVGASSYEQYF. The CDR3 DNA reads TGCGCCAGCAGCCAAGTGGGGGCGAGCTCCTACGAGCAGTACTTC.

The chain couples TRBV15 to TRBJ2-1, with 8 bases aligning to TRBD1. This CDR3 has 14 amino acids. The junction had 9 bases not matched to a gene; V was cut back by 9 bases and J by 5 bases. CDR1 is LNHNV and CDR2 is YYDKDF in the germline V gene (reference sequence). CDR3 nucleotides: TGTGCCACTTCCTCGGGACAGGATGACAATGAGCAGTTCTTC. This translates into CATSSGQDDNEQFF.

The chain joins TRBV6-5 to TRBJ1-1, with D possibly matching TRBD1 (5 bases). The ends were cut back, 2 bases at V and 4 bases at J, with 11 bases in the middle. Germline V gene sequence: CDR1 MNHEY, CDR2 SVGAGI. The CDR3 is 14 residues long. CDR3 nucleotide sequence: TGTGCCAGCAGTTACCAGCAGGGAGGCACTGAAGCTTTCTTT. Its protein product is CASSYQQGGTEAFF.